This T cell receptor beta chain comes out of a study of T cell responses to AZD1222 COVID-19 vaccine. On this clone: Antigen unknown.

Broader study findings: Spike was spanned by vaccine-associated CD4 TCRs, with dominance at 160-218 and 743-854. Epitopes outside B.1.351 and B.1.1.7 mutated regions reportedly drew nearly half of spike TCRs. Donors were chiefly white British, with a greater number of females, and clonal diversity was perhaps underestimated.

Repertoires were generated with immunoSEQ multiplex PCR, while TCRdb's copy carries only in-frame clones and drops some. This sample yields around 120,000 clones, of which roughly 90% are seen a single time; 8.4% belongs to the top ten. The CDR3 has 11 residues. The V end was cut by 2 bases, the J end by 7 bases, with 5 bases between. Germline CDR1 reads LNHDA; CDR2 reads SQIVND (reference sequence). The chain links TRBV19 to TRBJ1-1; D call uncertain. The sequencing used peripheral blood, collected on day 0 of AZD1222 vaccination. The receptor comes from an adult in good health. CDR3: CASSILNEAFF. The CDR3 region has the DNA TGTGCCAGTAGTATACTTAATGAAGCTTTCTTT.